These T cell receptor beta chains were read from a single sample in a study of shared clonotypes between healthy human individuals. Method: immunoSEQ multiplex PCR; TCRdb's copy keeps in-frame clones and lacks some. The sample lists about 1 million clones, under 80% occurring once. Sequenced sample: memory CD4+ T cells sorted from blood. Receptors were obtained from a man younger than 35 in good health. CDR3s include the opening cysteine and the closing phenylalanine or tryptophan. A D gene is named only where the DNA matches it firmly. Some rows have no size entry. The others give once, few or many, or a class for an expanded clone.

J gene: TRBJ2-5; clone size: .; V gene: TRBV6-1; D gene: .; CDR3 DNA: TGTGCCAGCAGTGAAGCGTTAATTCAGACCTCTGGGGAGACCCAGTACTTC; CDR3 protein: CASSEALIQTSGETQYF
J gene: TRBJ2-1; clone size: .; V gene: TRBV4-2; D gene: TRBD2; CDR3 DNA: TGTGCCAGCAGCCAAGGGAAGGCTAGCGGGTCCTACAATGAGCAGTTCTTC; CDR3 protein: CASSQGKASGSYNEQFF
J gene: TRBJ2-1; clone size: .; V gene: TRBV6-1; D gene: TRBD2; CDR3 DNA: TGTGCCAGCTCCCCCGGGACTAGCGGGGACAATGAGCAGTTCTTC; CDR3 protein: CASSPGTSGDNEQFF
J gene: TRBJ2-3; clone size: .; V gene: TRBV4-2; D gene: .; CDR3 DNA: TGTGCCAGCAGCCAAGATCAGGGGGGCCTAAATACGCAGTATTTT; CDR3 protein: CASSQDQGGLNTQYF
J gene: TRBJ1-3; clone size: .; V gene: TRBV7-2; D gene: TRBD1; CDR3 DNA: TGTGCCAGCAGCGCAGGGGGGAGCTCCCCTGGAAACACCATATATTTT; CDR3 protein: CASSAGGSSPGNTIYF
J gene: TRBJ1-5; clone size: .; V gene: TRBV9; D gene: .; CDR3 DNA: TGTGCCAGCAGCGTAGACCCCAGCCAGCCCCAGCATTTT; CDR3 protein: CASSVDPSQPQHF
J gene: TRBJ2-7; clone size: .; V gene: TRBV19; D gene: TRBD1; CDR3 DNA: TGTGCCAGTAGTTCATCCGGGACAGGGGGAAACGAGCAGTACTTC; CDR3 protein: CASSSSGTGGNEQYF
J gene: TRBJ1-1; clone size: .; V gene: TRBV28; D gene: .; CDR3 DNA: TGTGCCAGCAGTTTACGGAACACTGAAGCTTTCTTT; CDR3 protein: CASSLRNTEAFF
J gene: TRBJ1-6; clone size: .; V gene: TRBV5-1; D gene: TRBD1; CDR3 DNA: TGCGCCAGCAGCCCAGGGGGGACAGAGAATTCACCCCTCCACTTT; CDR3 protein: CASSPGGTENSPLHF
J gene: TRBJ2-1; clone size: .; V gene: TRBV11-3; D gene: .; CDR3 DNA: TGTGCCAGCAGCTTGGACTCACTGGGGGGCAATGAGCAGTTCTTC; CDR3 protein: CASSLDSLGGNEQFF
J gene: TRBJ2-3; clone size: .; V gene: TRBV6-1; D gene: TRBD2; CDR3 DNA: TGTGCCAGCAGTGTTGAGGGACTAGCCCTCATCCGGTATACGCAGTATTTT; CDR3 protein: CASSVEGLALIRYTQYF
J gene: TRBJ2-1; clone size: .; V gene: TRBV6-1; D gene: TRBD2; CDR3 DNA: TGTGCCAGCAGGGGGGGACTAGTAGATGAGCAGTTCTTC; CDR3 protein: CASRGGLVDEQFF
J gene: TRBJ1-5; clone size: .; V gene: TRBV2; D gene: .; CDR3 DNA: TGTGCCAGCAGTGGAGAGAATCAGCCCCAGCATTTT; CDR3 protein: CASSGENQPQHF
J gene: TRBJ2-5; clone size: once; V gene: TRBV6-5; D gene: TRBD1; CDR3 DNA: TGTGCCAGCAGGCGACAGGGCGAGACCCAGTACTTC; CDR3 protein: CASRRQGETQYF
J gene: TRBJ2-7; clone size: .; V gene: TRBV9; D gene: TRBD1; CDR3 DNA: TGTGCCAGCAGCGGCCGGGACAGGGACGAGCAGTACTTC; CDR3 protein: CASSGRDRDEQYF
J gene: TRBJ2-3; clone size: .; V gene: TRBV7-9; D gene: .; CDR3 DNA: TGTGCCAGCAGCCCGACCGGATCAGATACGCAGTATTTT; CDR3 protein: CASSPTGSDTQYF
J gene: TRBJ2-6; clone size: .; V gene: TRBV4-3; D gene: .; CDR3 DNA: TGCGCCAGCAGCCAGAGCTCTGGGGCCAACGTCCTGACTTTC; CDR3 protein: CASSQSSGANVLTF
J gene: TRBJ2-3; clone size: .; V gene: TRBV15; D gene: TRBD2; CDR3 DNA: TGTGCCACCAGCAGAAAGGGGACTAATACGCAGTATTTT; CDR3 protein: CATSRKGTNTQYF
J gene: TRBJ1-6; clone size: .; V gene: TRBV6-1; D gene: .; CDR3 DNA: TGTGCCGCACGACAGGTTTATAATTCACCCCTCCACTTT; CDR3 protein: CAARQVYNSPLHF
J gene: TRBJ2-5; clone size: .; V gene: TRBV6-1; D gene: TRBD1; CDR3 DNA: TGTGCCAGCAGGGGGACAGCCCAGTACTTC; CDR3 protein: CASRGTAQYF
J gene: TRBJ1-4; clone size: .; V gene: TRBV2; D gene: TRBD1; CDR3 DNA: TGTGCCAGCAGGGGGGGGACAGGGGTTGAAAAACTGTTTTTT; CDR3 protein: CASRGGTGVEKLFF
J gene: TRBJ2-3; clone size: .; V gene: TRBV9; D gene: .; CDR3 DNA: TGTGCCAGCAGCGTAAGATCCAGCGCCCGCACAGATACGCAGTATTTT; CDR3 protein: CASSVRSSARTDTQYF